Shown below are 25 T cell receptor beta chains from a single sample sequenced in a study of identical twins. TCRdb re-derived calls from the 5' RACE reads in MiXCR, one entry per CDR3 protein. Here the sample spans approximately 280,000 distinct CDR3 sequences, about 8.3% being singletons. The same sample was also used in a study of yellow fever vaccine responses in identical twins.

Sequencing was done on a sample of memory (CD45RO+) T cells sorted from blood. These receptors were taken from a woman in her late teens or twenties in good health.

V and J are TRBV3-1 and TRBJ2-5; D is possibly TRBD1 or TRBD2 (6 bases each). The CDR3 has 15 residues. V lost 1 base, J lost 3 bases, and 12 bases lay in between. Looked up from germline, CDR1 is LGHDT and CDR2 is YNNKEL (reference sequence). This chain's CDR3 is CASSQGYREEETQYF. In nucleotides, the CDR3 is TGTGCCAGCAGCCAAGGGTACAGGGAGGAAGAGACCCAGTACTTC.

The sample holds a few counts of this clonotype. This chain links TRBV18 with TRBJ1-1; 8 nucleotides match TRBD1. Germline loops: CDR1 KGHSH, CDR2 LQKENI. This CDR3 has 15 residues. V dropped 5 bases and J dropped 1; count of bases not matched to a gene: 6. CDR3 in amino acids: CASSGPGTGNTEAFF. Here the CDR3 DNA reads TGTGCCAGCTCAGGACCCGGGACAGGGAACACTGAAGCTTTCTTT.

The rearrangement uses TRBV10-3 and TRBJ2-6; the match to TRBD1 covers 8 bases. After removal of 4 bases from V and 0 bases from J, the junction contained 2 bases not matched to a gene. CDR1 and CDR2 (germline): ENHRY, SYGVKD. The length of the CDR3 is 16 residues. The CDR3 reads CAISGQGSSGANVLTF. The CDR3 DNA reads as TGTGCCATCAGTGGACAGGGGAGCTCTGGGGCCAACGTCCTGACTTTC.

This clonotype appeared a few times. This chain connects TRBV20-1 to TRBJ2-1; D gene uncertain. The V end lost 5 bases, the J end lost 5 bases, and 4 bases lay between the germline ends. CDR3 size: 10 residues. CDR1 is DFQATT and CDR2 is SNEGSKA in the germline V gene (reference sequence). The CDR3 reads CSAYHNEQFF. The CDR3 DNA reads as TGCAGTGCTTATCACAATGAGCAGTTCTTC.

The chain joins TRBV28 to TRBJ2-3; D may correspond to TRBD1 or TRBD2 (5 bases each). Germline V gene sequence: CDR1 MDHEN, CDR2 SYDVKM. Trimming left V 3 bases short and J 0 bases short, with 13 bases between. There are 16 residues in the CDR3. The CDR3 DNA is TGTGCCAGCAGTTTCCCGGGGCCAAGGAGCACAGATACGCAGTATTTT. Translation gives CASSFPGPRSTDTQYF.

This clonotype occurred many times. The V and J genes are TRBV5-1 and TRBJ1-1; D is ambiguous. The length of the CDR3 is 13 residues. Germline V gene data show CDR1 as SGHRS and CDR2 as YFSETQ. The ends were cut back, 1 base at V and 1 base at J, with 5 bases in the middle. The CDR3 loop is CASSLSSNTEAFF. CDR3 sequence (DNA): TGCGCCAGCAGCTTGTCCTCGAACACTGAAGCTTTCTTT.

This clonotype was detected only a few times. As DNA, the CDR3 is TGCAGTGCTGAGAACAGGGGGCTGTACACCGGGGAGCTGTTTTTT. Protein: CSAENRGLYTGELFF. The chain carries TRBV20-1 and TRBJ2-2; 9 bases are a match to TRBD1. Germline-derived CDR1 and CDR2 are DFQATT and SNEGSKA (reference sequence). J gave up 3 bases and V 5 bases, and 7 bases lay outside the gene matches. The CDR3 is 15 residues long.

This clonotype was seen only a few times. The rearrangement joins TRBV11-3 to TRBJ2-7; 7 bases line up with TRBD2. Germline V gene lookup returns CDR1 SGHNT and CDR2 YENEEA. The CDR3 has 13 residues. After removal of 4 bases from V and 12 bases from J, the junction contained 12 bases not matched to a gene. CDR3 nucleotides: TGTGCCAGCAGCTCCACATCAGCGGGGCCCCTGTACTTC. As protein: CASSSTSAGPLYF.

The chain uses TRBV5-1 and TRBJ2-7, with D maybe TRBD2 (6 bases). V gave up 6 bases and J gave up 3 bases, with 16 bases separating them. The germline gives CDR1 SGHRS, CDR2 YFSETQ. The CDR3 runs to 14 residues. Written as DNA, the CDR3 is TGCGCCAGCACCACGGGGACTTCTGGCTACGAGCAGTACTTC. Protein product: CASTTGTSGYEQYF.

This clonotype has at least ten counts. The chain couples TRBV4-2 to TRBJ2-2; D is perhaps TRBD2 (6 bases). V gave up 3 bases and J gave up 4 bases, with 21 bases separating them. CDR3 length: 18 amino acids. Germline V CDR1 and CDR2: LGHNA, YNFKEQ. The CDR3 region has the DNA TGTGCCAGCAGCCAGGAGGGTGGGGGTAGCCCGATCACCGGGGAGCTGTTTTTT. This codes for CASSQEGGGSPITGELFF.

This clonotype turned up a few times. V gene TRBV24-1 combines with J gene TRBJ2-1, with TRBD2 identical over 8 bases. Losses at the gene ends were 4 bases for V and 4 bases for J; bases not matched to a gene: 14. The CDR3 has 18 residues. The germline V gene has CDR1 KGHDR and CDR2 SFDVKD. CDR3: CATSDQLTSGDMYNEQFF. CDR3 DNA: TGTGCCACCAGTGACCAACTCACTAGCGGAGACATGTACAATGAGCAGTTCTTC.

Only a few counts were recorded for this clonotype. The chain links TRBV6-2 or TRBV6-3 to TRBJ2-2; 7 positions match TRBD2. This CDR3 has 14 residues. V shed 4 bases and J 6 bases; nucleotides not matched to a gene: 5. CDR1 and CDR2 (germline): MNHEY, SVGEGT. CDR3 protein: CASSSAGVAGELFF. CDR3 coding DNA: TGTGCCAGCAGTTCTGCGGGGGTGGCCGGGGAGCTGTTTTTT.

There are many counts of this clonotype. The V gene is TRBV7-7, the J gene TRBJ2-3; 9 nucleotides align to TRBD2. Per germline, CDR1 SSHAT and CDR2 FNYEAQ (reference sequence). The CDR3 contains 14 residues. The V gene end was trimmed by 1 base and the J gene end by 6 bases; junction bases not matched to a gene: 2. CDR3 in DNA: TGTGCCAGCAGCTTAGGCCTAGCGGGGGATACGCAGTATTTT. Its protein product is CASSLGLAGDTQYF.

Only a few counts were recorded for this clonotype. The chain links TRBV3-1 to TRBJ1-5, with D possibly matching TRBD1 (5 bases). This CDR3 is built from 12 residues. With 1 base removed from V and 8 bases from J, the gap between germline ends came to 6 bases. Germline lookup yields CDR1 LGHDT and CDR2 YNNKEL (reference sequence). The CDR3 region has the DNA TGTGCCAGCAGCCAAGGGGGGAAGCCCCAGCATTTT. Translated: CASSQGGKPQHF.

A few counts support this clonotype. CDR3 sequence: CASRRGRGAYGYTF. CDR3 bases: TGTGCCAGCAGGCGGGGAAGAGGGGCCTATGGCTACACCTTC. The chain uses TRBV2 and TRBJ1-2; perhaps TRBD1 as D (5 bases). V lost 6 bases to trimming and J lost 4 bases, with 15 bases between them. From germline, CDR1 is SNHLY and CDR2 FYNNEI. The CDR3 covers 14 residues.

CDR3 bases: TGCGCCAGCAGCCCCCCGAACGACAACTACCGAAGGACTGAAGCTTTCTTT. Its translation: CASSPPNDNYRRTEAFF. The V call is TRBV10-2, the J call TRBJ1-1; D gene ambiguous. Trimming took 6 bases from V and 5 from J, leaving 25 bases between them. The CDR3 has 17 amino acids. Per germline, CDR1 WSHSY and CDR2 SAAADI.

With regard to this clonotype: Since the CDR3 does not end with the conserved phenylalanine or tryptophan, this likely comes from a read error. The limits of the CDR3 on the DNA are not certain, so only TCRdb's listed CDR3 is given. The CDR3 sequence: CASSVEFWGQGKESAPQV. The chain employs TRBV9 and TRBJ2-4; the D segment call TRBD1 is taken from the table without a DNA check. The CDR3 region is 18 residues in length, termini included. Per germline, CDR1 SGDLS and CDR2 YYNGEE.

This clonotype was picked up many times. CDR3 residues: CASSKGLAGTYEQYV. The CDR3, as DNA: TGCGCCAGCAGCAAGGGACTAGCGGGAACCTACGAGCAGTACGTC. V is TRBV5-1 and J is TRBJ2-7; TRBD2 matches 13 bases. V dropped 4 bases and J dropped 2; count of bases not matched to a gene: 3. Germline values: CDR1 SGHRS, CDR2 YFSETQ. The CDR3 extends over 15 amino acids.

In its sample, this clonotype was seen many times. This sequence joins TRBV12-3 or TRBV12-4 and TRBJ2-7; 10 bases align to TRBD1. This CDR3 has 14 residues. Germline trimming cut 5 bases from V and 3 bases from J; bases unmatched to any gene: 4. The CDR3 bases are TGTGCCAGCAGTGGGGGACAGGGGATCTACGAGCAGTACTTC. It codes for CASSGGQGIYEQYF.

This chain's CDR3 is CSATDSQSYEQYV. CDR3 DNA: TGCAGTGCAACGGACAGTCAGAGCTACGAGCAGTACGTC. This chain connects TRBV20-1 to TRBJ2-7; weak D call: TRBD1 (6 bases). Per the germline V gene, CDR1 is DFQATT and CDR2 is SNEGSKA (reference sequence). Trimming shortened V by 6 bases and J by 3 bases, and 15 bases separated the two germline ends. The CDR3 spans 13 residues.

The chain couples TRBV20-1 to TRBJ2-1, with D uncertain. The CDR3 covers 16 residues. V was trimmed by 0 bases and J by 7 bases, leaving 19 bases between them. Per the germline V gene, CDR1 is DFQATT and CDR2 is SNEGSKA (reference sequence). The CDR3 loop is CSARDLGQRKRNEQFF. The CDR3 DNA reads TGCAGTGCTAGAGATCTGGGTCAGCGAAAGAGGAATGAGCAGTTCTTC.

This clonotype was detected a few times. For the CDR3, the DNA is TGTGCCAGCAGCTTGGAGACCTACGAGCAGTACTTC. Translating gives CASSLETYEQYF. The V and J genes are TRBV5-6 and TRBJ2-7; D unclear. V was trimmed by 0 bases and J by 2 bases, leaving 3 bases between them. The germline V gene encodes CDR1 SGHDT and CDR2 YYEEEE. This CDR3 has 12 residues.

This chain connects TRBV6-4 to TRBJ2-3; D unclear. CDR1 is MRHNA and CDR2 is SNTAGT in the germline V gene. The CDR3 totals 14 residues. V shed 2 bases and J shed 0 bases, with 6 bases lying between them. The CDR3 sequence: CASSDDHSTDTQYF. CDR3 nucleotides: TGTGCCAGCAGTGACGATCACAGCACAGATACGCAGTATTTT.

CDR3 protein: CASNLRTGGIYEQYF. The CDR3 DNA is TGTGCCAGCAACCTACGGACAGGAGGAATCTACGAGCAGTACTTC. This chain connects TRBV28 to TRBJ2-7; 7 nucleotides align to TRBD1. Losses at the gene ends were 7 bases for V and 3 bases for J; bases not matched to a gene: 12. Germline V gene lookup returns CDR1 MDHEN and CDR2 SYDVKM. The CDR3 loop spans 15 amino acids.

This clonotype was counted a few times. J is TRBJ2-1 and V is TRBV11-2, with a possible D match to TRBD2 (5 bases). The V gene's germline CDR1 is SGHAT and CDR2 FQNNGV. Trimming removed 4 bases from V and 0 bases from J, with 19 bases in between. The CDR3 spans 18 residues. The CDR3 sequence is CASSSRERTLSSYNEQFF. The CDR3 nucleotides read TGTGCCAGCAGCTCGAGAGAGAGGACTCTCAGCTCCTACAATGAGCAGTTCTTC.